A selection of T cell receptor beta chains follows, all from one sample in a study of OX40 agonist ivuxolimab in advanced cancers. Generated by immunoSEQ multiplex PCR, the TCRdb table keeps only in-frame clones and is missing some. The data show approximately 50,000 clones, 87% seen once. The source was CD4+ or CD8+ T cells sorted from blood, collected in a trial of the OX40 agonist ivuxolimab. The receptor source for this set is an adult with an advanced solid tumor such as melanoma, head and neck, liver or kidney cancer. CDR3s include the opening cysteine and the closing phenylalanine or tryptophan. D genes are given only for firm matches. Some rows mark clone size as missing; the rest say once, few, many or name a class of expanded clone.

J	V	size	D	CDR3	DNA
TRBJ2-7	TRBV6-5	-	-	CASSGDTYEQYF	TGTGCCAGCAGTGGGGACACCTACGAGCAGTACTTC
TRBJ2-5	TRBV19	-	-	CASSTGETQYF	TGTGCCAGTAGTACCGGGGAGACCCAGTACTTC
TRBJ2-4	TRBV6-1	-	-	CASSDWTPGNIQYF	TGTGCCAGCAGTGATTGGACCCCGGGGAACATTCAGTACTTC
TRBJ2-7	TRBV5-1	once	-	CASSPGFGGLAYEQYF	TGCGCCAGCAGCCCCGGCTTCGGGGGGCTCGCCTACGAGCAGTACTTC
TRBJ2-1	TRBV6-1	-	-	CASSGLWALTYNEQFF	TGTGCCAGCAGTGGACTCTGGGCCCTAACCTACAATGAGCAGTTCTTC
TRBJ2-7	TRBV5-6	-	-	CASSFPGLFSYEQYF	TGTGCCAGCAGCTTTCCCGGCCTCTTCTCCTACGAGCAGTACTTC
TRBJ2-7	TRBV4-1	-	-	CASSQVAAGLAYEQYF	TGCGCCAGCAGCCAAGTAGCGGCGGGGCTAGCCTACGAGCAGTACTTC
TRBJ2-1	TRBV11-3	-	-	CASSLELSRGNEQFF	TGTGCCAGCAGCTTAGAACTATCGAGGGGCAATGAGCAGTTCTTC
TRBJ2-3	TRBV5-1	-	TRBD1	CASSSGTDLTDTQYF	TGCGCCAGCAGCTCCGGGACAGATCTCACAGATACGCAGTATTTT
TRBJ1-2	TRBV6-5	-	-	CASSYAAGYGYTF	TGTGCCAGCAGTTACGCCGCGGGCTATGGCTACACCTTC
TRBJ2-3	TRBV15	-	TRBD2	CATSSPGTSGRGADTQYF	TGTGCCACCAGCTCCCCCGGGACTAGCGGGAGGGGGGCAGATACGCAGTATTTT
TRBJ2-7	TRBV27	-	TRBD2	CASSWGGEGEQYF	TGTGCCAGCAGTTGGGGGGGAGAAGGGGAGCAGTACTTC
TRBJ2-3	TRBV4-2	-	-	CASSPGGSSTDTQYF	TGTGCCAGCAGCCCAGGGGGGTCTAGCACAGATACGCAGTATTTT
TRBJ2-5	TRBV10-2	-	TRBD2	CASSDPGLAGRETQYF	TGCGCCAGCAGTGACCCGGGACTAGCGGGACGCGAGACCCAGTACTTC
TRBJ2-3	TRBV5-6	-	-	CASSPDGRDTQYF	TGTGCCAGCAGCCCCGACGGGCGGGATACGCAGTATTTT
TRBJ2-1	TRBV13	-	TRBD2	CASSFKGTTYNEQFF	TGTGCCAGCAGCTTTAAGGGGACTACCTACAATGAGCAGTTCTTC
TRBJ2-7	TRBV27	few	-	CASSLGYEQYF	TGTGCCAGCAGTTTAGGGTACGAGCAGTACTTC
TRBJ2-7	TRBV5-1	-	-	CASSDGQWDEQYF	TGCGCCAGCAGCGATGGACAGTGGGACGAGCAGTACTTC
TRBJ2-2	TRBV28	-	-	CASRRQGNTGELFF	TGTGCCAGCCGAAGGCAGGGCAACACCGGGGAGCTGTTTTTT
TRBJ1-2	TRBV10-3	-	-	CAISEWTTNYGYTF	TGTGCCATCAGTGAGTGGACAACTAACTATGGCTACACCTTC
TRBJ1-4	TRBV19	-	-	CASSYTGEKLFF	TGTGCCAGTAGTTATACGGGGGAAAAACTGTTTTTT
TRBJ2-3	TRBV18	-	TRBD1	CASSDTGGADTQYF	TGTGCCAGCTCGGACACAGGGGGCGCAGATACGCAGTATTTT
TRBJ1-4	TRBV10-3	-	-	CAISESDEHAEKLFF	TGTGCCATCAGTGAGTCGGACGAGCACGCTGAAAAACTGTTTTTT
TRBJ1-5	TRBV9	-	-	CASSVGYSNQPQHF	TGTGCCAGCAGCGTAGGCTATAGCAATCAGCCCCAGCATTTT
TRBJ1-1	TRBV9	-	TRBD1	CASSLGQGAMNTEAFF	TGTGCCAGCAGCCTAGGACAGGGGGCCATGAACACTGAAGCTTTCTTT
TRBJ2-1	TRBV6-7	-	-	CASSYTSGKTGSSYNEQFF	TGTGCCAGCAGTTACACAAGCGGGAAAACAGGGAGCTCCTACAATGAGCAGTTCTTC
TRBJ2-7	TRBV28	-	-	CASSLKGVEQYF	TGTGCCAGCAGTTTAAAGGGGGTCGAGCAGTACTTC
TRBJ2-7	TRBV4-1	-	-	CASSQDPGSPWEQYF	TGCGCCAGCAGCCAAGATCCGGGATCCCCTTGGGAGCAGTACTTC